This T cell receptor beta chain was sequenced in a study of Ad26.COV2.S vaccination and SARS-CoV-2 variants. General study results and limits: Vaccine recipients posted higher spike-specific TCR breadth than their placebo counterparts.

Produced via immunoSEQ multiplex PCR; TCRdb's table is partial and in-frame only. This sample carries around 86,000 clones, 82% of them seen once, and the ten largest clones take about 17%. This CDR3 comprises 12 residues. The V gene's germline CDR1 is PRHDT and CDR2 FYEKMQ (reference sequence). Trimming removed 0 bases at V and 2 bases at J, with 0 bases between. Worth noting for this clone: Antigen specificity is unknown.

The sequencing here drew on peripheral blood, taken after recovery from COVID-19. The receptor was isolated from a human donor who had recovered from COVID-19. This chain uses TRBV13 with TRBJ2-3; D is unresolved. The CDR3 nucleotides read TGTGCCAGCAGCTTAGGCACAGATACGCAGTATTTT. This codes for CASSLGTDTQYF.